One and the same sample provided the 5 T cell receptor beta chains below, sequenced in a study of regulatory T cells in long-lasting Graves disease. Time point defined: newly diagnosed GD, antithyroid drugs for less than 3 months. PBMC RNA was the source of the TCR library. HTBI primers from iRepertoire and Arm-PCR of CDR3 regions yielded the TCR beta libraries. Each CDR3 protein gets one entry after TCRdb re-called the multiplex PCR reads with MiXCR. The sample gives around 480,000 distinct CDR3 sequences, around 15% of which show up once; around 25% is in the top ten. These data are also associated with another study on T cells in Graves' hyperthyroidism and ophthalmopathy.

The sample was peripheral blood mononuclear cells (PBMCs), taken at new diagnosis, from a patient treated with antithyroid drugs. These receptors all come from a woman aged 35 to 60 with Graves disease.

A few counts support this clonotype. This rearrangement joins TRBV10-3 to TRBJ2-7, with 9 bases aligning to TRBD1. The germline CDR1 and CDR2 sequences are ENHRY and SYGVKD. The J segment lost 2 bases and the V segment lost 7 bases, leaving 6 bases of the junction unmatched. CDR3 length equals 14 residues. The CDR3 DNA reads TGTGCCATCACTGGACAGGGGAACGCCTACGAGCAGTACTTC. Residues: CAITGQGNAYEQYF.

The CDR3 spells CASSYSEPMKGQPQHF. In DNA form, the CDR3 reads TGTGCCAGCAGTTACTCAGAGCCAATGAAAGGGCAGCCCCAGCATTTT. This sequence joins TRBV6-5 and TRBJ1-5; D remains unclear. The CDR3 runs to 16 residues. V was trimmed by 0 bases and J by 7 bases, leaving 16 bases between them. Looked up from germline, CDR1 is MNHEY and CDR2 is SVGAGI.

This chain connects TRBV10-3 to TRBJ1-4, with D maybe TRBD1 (5 bases). CDR3 length: 16 amino acids. The ends were cut back, 2 bases at V and 2 bases at J, with 12 bases in the middle. Germline V CDR1 and CDR2: ENHRY, SYGVKD. The CDR3 DNA reads as TGTGCCATCAGTGAGGGGGCTCAGGAGACTAATGAAAAACTGTTTTTT. Its protein product is CAISEGAQETNEKLFF.

Many counts were recorded for this clonotype. The J gene is TRBJ2-5, the V gene TRBV11-2; D is undetermined. V dropped 2 bases and J dropped 2 bases, with 12 bases sitting between them. The germline V gene has CDR1 SGHAT and CDR2 FQNNGV. This CDR3 contains 15 residues. Written as DNA, the CDR3 is TGTGCCAGCAGCTTATCCCTAGGGCCGCAAGAGACCCAGTACTTC. This encodes CASSLSLGPQETQYF.

This clonotype has ten or more counts. The chain uses TRBV3-1 and TRBJ2-3; D gene uncertain. The CDR3 runs 15 residues. Germline V gene lookup returns CDR1 LGHDT and CDR2 YNNKEL (reference sequence). With 3 bases removed from V and 0 bases from J, the gap between germline ends came to 10 bases. CDR3 loop: CASSHRKTSTDTQYF. The CDR3 DNA reads TGTGCCAGCAGCCATCGGAAAACTAGCACAGATACGCAGTATTTT.